This is a list of T cell receptor beta chains from one sample in a study of T cell responses to AZD1222 COVID-19 vaccine. Sequenced by immunoSEQ multiplex PCR; TCRdb stores in-frame clones only, minus some. Of more than 110,000 clones listed, 88% are singletons. This sample comprised peripheral blood, obtained on day 0 of AZD1222 vaccination. These receptors came from an adult in good health. The conserved cysteine and the conserved F or W are not part of the CDR3 here. D genes are given only for firm matches.

d_call v_call cdr3_aa
- TRBV18 ASSPLSNTEAF
- TRBV4-3 ASSQGMDYYSNQPQH
- TRBV18 ASSSTRHGYT
- TRBV28 ASNRGTYEQY
- TRBV29-1 SVCVASSYEQY
- TRBV6-2/TRBV6-3 ASSRLGTEAF
- TRBV9 ASSVAVGDYGEQY
- TRBV7-2 ASSFQGGEDTQY
TRBD1 TRBV7-6 ASSLPLGQGRSGYGYT
- TRBV12-3/TRBV12-4 ASSKSYEQY
- TRBV30 ACSRVGLGNQPQH
- TRBV27 ASSLRWESTDTQY
- TRBV5-1 ASSSSRQNTEAF
- TRBV7-2 ASSPIVETSSNQPQH
- TRBV4-3 ASSHQVGNTEAF
TRBD1 TRBV19 ASRSGTGGETQY
- TRBV6-5 ASSYQDTQY
TRBD1 TRBV28 ATYQGGATNEKLF
- TRBV28 ASIGSPSYNSPLH
TRBD1 TRBV2 ASTDRGRDEQF
- TRBV2 ASITASVTEAF
- TRBV30 AWSVLMSAEQY
TRBD1 TRBV14 ASSQDDRAYAGPLLSEQY
- TRBV6-6 ASRSSTGELF
- TRBV30 ASPWSTEGVSSYNSPLH
TRBD2 TRBV7-9 ASSLTGSGRVWEQF
- TRBV20-1 SASARGRGVYTEAF
- TRBV2 ASNSILDTQY
TRBD1 TRBV18 ASSPNRDSFHEQY
- TRBV29-1 SVDGSGEETQY
- TRBV9 ASSVGGLPTYEQY
- TRBV27 ASSFLGRDGYT
- TRBV10-3 AISESWGANEKLF
- TRBV19 ARNIRDRSYNEQF
- TRBV27 ASSSGTRGYEQY
- TRBV19 ASSIPGRNEKLF
- TRBV28 ASSSGFIMNTEAF
TRBD1 TRBV7-9 ASSPRDRGPPGYT
- TRBV7-9 ASSLDGSSGNTIY
- TRBV7-8 ASSLAIGRGEKLF